The 5 T cell receptor beta chains given below trace back to one sample, sequenced in a study of blood T cells in healthy people across ages. A second PCR of roughly 6 to 12 cycles used a sample-barcoded 5' primer and a J-beta primer mix. TCRdb analysed the 5' RACE reads with MiXCR anew, one entry per CDR3 protein. The table shows over 950,000 distinct CDR3 sequences, with 30% to 40% occurring only once. The source material was blood. The receptors come from a man between 18 and 35 years old in good health.

The chain links TRBV6-2 or TRBV6-3 to TRBJ1-1, with a possible D match to TRBD1 (6 bases). The CDR3 has 15 residues. V lost 11 bases and J lost 1, with 20 bases in between. The V gene's germline CDR1 is MNHEY and CDR2 SVGEGT. This CDR3 is CAVVVGGRRNTEAFF. CDR3 sequence (DNA): TGTGCCGTCGTAGTTGGGGGCCGTAGGAACACTGAAGCTTTCTTT.

The chain has TRBV10-3 and TRBJ2-3; TRBD2 aligns across 8 bases. With 6 bases clipped from V and 4 bases from J, the junction kept 9 bases outside the gene matches. Per germline, CDR1 ENHRY and CDR2 SYGVKD. This CDR3 region has 15 residues. The CDR3 sequence is CAISRGGIEADTQYF. The CDR3 bases are TGTGCCATCAGCCGGGGGGGGATTGAGGCAGATACGCAGTATTTT.

This clonotype appeared a few times. CDR3 amino acids: CASSFRLAGFPQETQYF. The CDR3 DNA sequence: TGTGCCAGCAGTTTCCGACTAGCGGGGTTTCCCCAAGAGACCCAGTACTTC. V gene TRBV12-3 or TRBV12-4 combines with J gene TRBJ2-4; 11 bases agree with TRBD2. The end of the DNA aligns better with TRBJ2-5, so the J call may be wrong. This CDR3 is 17 amino acids long.

The rearrangement joins TRBV5-6 to TRBJ2-1; TRBD2 agrees at 9 bases. Trimming removed 2 bases from V and 9 bases from J; junction bases left unmatched: 9. The CDR3 has 15 amino acids. Per germline, CDR1 SGHDT and CDR2 YYEEEE. In DNA, the CDR3 is TGTGCCAGCAGCTTCGCCGGGACTAGCTCCATTGAGCAGTTCTTC. Amino acids: CASSFAGTSSIEQFF.

The rearrangement joins TRBV6-5 to TRBJ2-1; weak D call: TRBD2 (6 bases). This CDR3 region has 15 residues. Germline CDR1 and CDR2: MNHEY and SVGAGI. Trimming took 3 bases from V and 3 from J, leaving 12 bases between them. CDR3 DNA sequence: TGTGCCAGCAGTTATGGTTCCGGGGGCTACAATGAGCAGTTCTTC. This sequence encodes CASSYGSGGYNEQFF.